This passage covers 4 T cell receptor beta chains from one sample sequenced in a study of human T cells and chemical hapten exposure. Each CDR3 protein gets one entry after TCRdb re-called the RACE reads with MiXCR. Of 340,000 or so distinct CDR3 sequences in the sample, 5.5% to 8% were seen once. The time point: patch test 1, 2 weeks after DPC sensitization. The treatment is: therapeutic diphenylcyclopropenone sensitization with weekly scalp DPC. Specimen: whole blood, collected in connection with sensitization to the hapten diphenylcyclopropenone (DPC). The source of these receptors is a woman between 18 and 30 years old with alopecia areata. Some clones in this sample may be carry-over from other donors' samples.

About this clonotype itself: The junction does not match germline at one end; this may be a read error. The V and J genes are TRBV7-9 and TRBJ2-2, with D possibly called TRBD1 or TRBD2 (5 bases each). The CDR3 consists of 17 residues. Germline CDR1 is SEHNR and CDR2 is FQNEAQ (reference sequence). CDR3 DNA sequence: TGTGCCAGCAGCCGTTTAGGGGTGCGGAGAAACACCGGGGATCTGTTTTTT. Translation gives CASSRLGVRRNTGDLFF. Using reference TRBV7-9 and TRBJ2-2 for the parts outside the CDR3, the full variable domain is DTGVSQNPRHKITKRGQNVTFRCDPISEHNRLYWYRQTLGQGPEFLTYFQNEAQLEKSRLLSDRFSAERPKGSFSTLEIQRTEQGDSAMYLCASSRLGVRRNTGDLFFGEGSRLTVL.

This clonotype was detected a few times. This chain joins TRBV18 and TRBJ2-6; weak D call: TRBD2 (6 bases). The V gene lost 2 bases and the J gene lost 0 bases, with 14 bases spanning the gap. The CDR3 is made up of 18 amino acids. Germline V gene lookup returns CDR1 KGHSH and CDR2 LQKENI. CDR3 in DNA: TGTGCCAGCTCACCAATGGACGGAGGGCCCTCTGGGGCCAACGTCCTGACTTTC. It encodes CASSPMDGGPSGANVLTF.

There are a few counts of this clonotype. The J gene is TRBJ2-1, the V gene TRBV27, with no clear D. This CDR3 is built from 15 residues. V shed 2 bases and J shed 4 bases, with 12 bases lying between them. The germline gives CDR1 MNHEY, CDR2 SMNVEV (reference sequence). CDR3 amino acids: CASSLGPARYNEQFF. CDR3 DNA sequence: TGTGCCAGCAGTTTAGGGCCTGCTAGGTACAATGAGCAGTTCTTC.

In its sample, this clonotype was seen a few times. J is TRBJ1-4 and V is TRBV14, with D uncertain. The V gene lost 1 base and the J gene lost 8 bases, with 8 bases spanning the gap. Germline loops: CDR1 SGHDN, CDR2 FVKESK. The CDR3 has 13 residues. CDR3 residues: CASSQGAYEKLFF. The CDR3 coding sequence is TGTGCCAGCAGCCAAGGGGCCTACGAAAAACTGTTTTTT.